The 17 T cell receptor beta chains listed next were all sequenced from one sample in a study of cytomegalovirus exposure and HLA in healthy donors (dated by TCRdb to the late 2010s). Receptor libraries were prepared by the immunoSEQ multiplex PCR assay. A mixture of 60 forward primers for TCR Vbeta segments and 13 reverse primers for TCR Jbeta segments was used in the multiplex PCR. The table comes from immuneACCESS by way of TCRdb, which keeps in-frame sequences with V and J called. Part of the clones is missing from these tables; in studies checked, under half for an unresolved V gene and the rest for unknown reasons. The sample includes about 190,000 clones, with about an eighth observed a single time. Approximately 7.8% of the sample is taken by the ten largest. Sequenced material: PBMCs. These TCRs come from a man over 45 in good health and CMV-seropositive.

The chain combines TRBV9 with TRBJ1-1, with 8 bases fitting TRBD1. The V segment lost 4 bases and the J segment 0 bases; nucleotides outside the gene matches: 5. This CDR3 region has 15 residues. CDR1 and CDR2 from the germline V gene are SGDLS and YYNGEE. The CDR3 region is CASSPRDRMNTEAFF. Written as DNA, the CDR3 is TGTGCCAGCAGCCCCAGGGACAGGATGAACACTGAAGCTTTCTTT.

The chain is built from TRBV11-3 and TRBJ1-4; D is uncertain. CDR1 and CDR2 from the germline V gene are SGHNT and YENEEA. Trimming shortened V by 1 base and J by 4 bases, and 7 bases separated the two germline ends. CDR3 size: 14 residues. In DNA, the CDR3 is TGTGCCAGCAGCTTAGGAACAGTTAATGAAAAACTGTTTTTT. This sequence encodes CASSLGTVNEKLFF.

This clone was observed a handful of times. The V and J genes are TRBV4-2 and TRBJ1-5; maybe TRBD1 (5 bases). The CDR3 is made up of 15 amino acids. Germline loops: CDR1 LGHNA, CDR2 YNFKEQ. Trimming cost V 0 bases and J 3 bases, with 9 bases left between them. The CDR3 DNA reads as TGTGCCAGCAGCCAAGATCGGGACTCCAATCAGCCCCAGCATTTT. This gives the protein CASSQDRDSNQPQHF.

The chain combines TRBV5-4 with TRBJ1-1, with D possibly TRBD1 on 6 matching bases. Germline V gene sequence: CDR1 SGHNT, CDR2 YYREEE (reference sequence). Deletions cut 2 bases from V and 5 bases from J, with 16 bases between. CDR3 size: 15 residues. The CDR3 DNA reads as TGTGCCAGCAGCTTCGGAAACAGGGTGGGGACTGAAGCTTTCTTT. Translated: CASSFGNRVGTEAFF.

The V call is TRBV30, the J call TRBJ2-3; 9 positions match TRBD1. Germline trimming cut 3 bases from V and 3 bases from J; bases unmatched to any gene: 7. The CDR3 is 15 residues long. CDR1 and CDR2 (germline): GTSNPN, SVGIG (reference sequence). CDR3 bases: TGTGCCTGGAGGGCCCGCGGACAGGGGACAGATACGCAGTATTTT. Its protein is CAWRARGQGTDTQYF.

V and J are TRBV12-5 and TRBJ2-7, with a weak D call TRBD1 (5 bases). The germline CDR1 and CDR2 sequences are LGHNT and FRNRAP. Deletions cut 6 bases from V and 0 bases from J, with 9 bases between. This CDR3 has 13 residues. The CDR3 bases are TGTGCTAGTGGCCTTGACAGCTCCTACGAGCAGTACTTC. Translating it yields CASGLDSSYEQYF.

V is TRBV28 and J is TRBJ1-4, with 7 bases aligning to TRBD1. V lost 7 bases, J lost 6 bases, and 14 bases stayed unmatched. The germline gives CDR1 MDHEN, CDR2 SYDVKM. CDR3 length: 16 residues. In DNA form, the CDR3 reads TGTGCCAGCACTTCCCAGGGGGGCGCGTCCCATGAAAAACTGTTTTTT. Its translation is CASTSQGGASHEKLFF.

This clone was recorded a few times. The chain combines TRBV4-3 with TRBJ1-2, with D possibly matching TRBD1 (5 bases). The ends were cut back, 3 bases at V and 5 bases at J, with 16 bases in the middle. The CDR3 has 15 residues. The germline V gene has CDR1 LGHNA and CDR2 YSLEER. In DNA form, the CDR3 reads TGCGCCAGCAGCCAGGGCGTGGGGAGGGGTTATGGCTACACCTTC. It encodes CASSQGVGRGYGYTF.

The V and J genes are TRBV6-5 and TRBJ2-3; D possibly corresponds to TRBD1 (6 bases). V was shortened by 6 bases and J by 4 bases, with 14 bases between the two germline ends. The CDR3 contains 14 residues. Germline V lookup: CDR1 MNHEY, CDR2 SVGAGI. The CDR3 spells CASSSTGMADTQYF. CDR3 nucleotides: TGTGCCAGCAGCTCAACAGGGATGGCAGATACGCAGTATTTT.

The chain carries TRBV11-2 and TRBJ2-7; 7 bases line up with TRBD1. The CDR3 is 14 residues long. The germline gives CDR1 SGHAT, CDR2 FQNNGV. V trimming: 5 bases; J trimming: 3 bases; junction bases outside the gene matches: 7. The CDR3 sequence is CASSPGTDFYEQYV. Written as DNA, the CDR3 is TGTGCCAGCAGCCCCGGGACAGACTTCTACGAGCAGTACGTC.

V is TRBV15 and J is TRBJ1-2; 11 positions agree with TRBD1. Germline CDR1 and CDR2: LNHNV and YYDKDF (reference sequence). The J segment lost 13 bases and the V segment lost 1 base, leaving 2 bases of the junction unmatched. The CDR3 has 12 amino acids. The CDR3 DNA reads TGTGCCACCAGCAGAGGGGACAGGGGGTTCACCTTC. As protein: CATSRGDRGFTF.

A few counts support this clone. The chain couples TRBV9 to TRBJ2-3; TRBD2 is a possible D gene (6 bases). Germline V lookup: CDR1 SGDLS, CDR2 YYNGEE. The CDR3 totals 16 residues. V gave up 4 bases and J gave up 5 bases, with 20 bases separating them. CDR3 sequence (DNA): TGTGCCAGCAGCACCCGGGCCCTGGGGGGTGAAGATACGCAGTATTTT. It codes for CASSTRALGGEDTQYF.

This clone was seen only once. The chain carries TRBV27 and TRBJ1-2; TRBD1 agrees at 11 bases. Trimming removed 6 bases from V and 6 bases from J; junction bases left unmatched: 3. CDR1 is MNHEY and CDR2 is SMNVEV in the germline V gene (reference sequence). The CDR3 has 13 amino acids. CDR3: CASRGQGADGYTF. In DNA, the CDR3 is TGTGCCAGCAGAGGACAGGGGGCGGATGGCTACACCTTC.

This clone turned up a few times. V gene TRBV6-5 combines with J gene TRBJ2-2; 8 bases align to TRBD1. The germline V gene has CDR1 MNHEY and CDR2 SVGAGI. This CDR3 has 14 residues. V shed 6 bases and J 5 bases; nucleotides not matched to a gene: 5. The CDR3 region is CASSRTGRTGELFF. CDR3 in DNA: TGTGCCAGCAGCCGGACAGGGCGAACCGGGGAGCTGTTTTTT.

This clone was observed a handful of times. Written as DNA, the CDR3 is TGTGCCAGCAGCCGGGACAGGGATGGGGAGACCCAGTACTTC. The encoded protein is CASSRDRDGETQYF. The chain uses TRBV7-8 and TRBJ2-5, with 9 nucleotides matching TRBD1. J gave up 5 bases and V 5 bases, and 6 bases lay outside the gene matches. CDR3 size: 14 residues. Germline V gene data show CDR1 as SGHVS and CDR2 as FQNEAQ.

The gene calls are TRBV7-8 and TRBJ1-1, with D perhaps TRBD1 (5 bases). Trimming removed 3 bases at V and 8 bases at J, with 10 bases between. The germline V gene has CDR1 SGHVS and CDR2 FQNEAQ. The CDR3 loop spans 12 amino acids. CDR3 coding DNA: TGTGCCAGCAGCTTTGCGGGGGGGGAAGCTTTCTTT. It specifies CASSFAGGEAFF.

The V gene is TRBV19, the J gene TRBJ2-2, with 9 bases lining up with TRBD1. V trimming: 3 bases; J trimming: 5 bases; junction bases outside the gene matches: 10. The CDR3 totals 17 residues. CDR1 and CDR2 from the germline V gene are LNHDA and SQIVND (reference sequence). The CDR3 coding sequence is TGTGCCAGTAGTATCGGGACAGGGAAAATAAGGACCGGGGAGCTGTTTTTT. Encoded protein: CASSIGTGKIRTGELFF.